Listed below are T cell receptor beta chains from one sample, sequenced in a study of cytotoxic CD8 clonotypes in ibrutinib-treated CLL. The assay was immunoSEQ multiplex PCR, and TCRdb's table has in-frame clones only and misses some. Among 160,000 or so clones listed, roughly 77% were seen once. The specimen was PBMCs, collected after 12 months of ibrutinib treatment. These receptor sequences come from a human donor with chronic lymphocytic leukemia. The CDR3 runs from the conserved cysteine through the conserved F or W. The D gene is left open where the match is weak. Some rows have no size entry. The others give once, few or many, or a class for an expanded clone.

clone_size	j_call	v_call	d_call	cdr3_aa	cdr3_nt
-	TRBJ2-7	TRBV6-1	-	CASSSWVSTKQYF	TGTGCCAGCTCGTCTTGGGTGTCTACGAAGCAGTACTTC
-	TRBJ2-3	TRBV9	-	CASSVGLEGTDTQYF	TGTGCCAGCAGCGTTGGGCTGGAGGGCACAGATACGCAGTATTTT
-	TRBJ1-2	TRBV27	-	CASRAPTGYGYTF	TGTGCCAGCAGAGCCCCGACGGGTTATGGCTACACCTTC
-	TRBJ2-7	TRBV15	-	CATSRQGGYEQYF	TGTGCCACCAGCAGACAGGGTGGCTACGAGCAGTACTTC
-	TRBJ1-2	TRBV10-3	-	CAISERGINYGYTF	TGTGCCATCAGTGAACGGGGCATTAACTATGGCTACACCTTC
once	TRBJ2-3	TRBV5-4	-	CASSLAFPVTDTQYF	TGTGCCAGCAGCTTGGCCTTTCCAGTGACAGATACGCAGTATTTT
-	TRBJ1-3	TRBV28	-	CASSSGDTSGNTIYF	TGTGCCAGCAGTTCCGGGGACACCTCTGGAAACACCATATATTTT
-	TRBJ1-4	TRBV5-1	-	CASSSIEGDEKLFF	TGCGCCAGCAGCTCGATTGAAGGAGACGAAAAACTGTTTTTT
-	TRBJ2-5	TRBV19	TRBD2	CASSIGMGRGVETQYF	TGTGCCAGTAGTATAGGGATGGGGAGGGGAGTAGAGACCCAGTACTTC
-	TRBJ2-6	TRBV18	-	CASSPTGPRGVLRSGANVLTF	TGTGCCAGCTCACCAACAGGGCCCAGGGGGGTCTTGAGGTCTGGGGCCAACGTCCTGACTTTC
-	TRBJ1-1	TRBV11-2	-	CASSLDSAKTMNTEAFF	TGTGCCAGCAGCTTAGATAGTGCGAAAACGATGAACACTGAAGCTTTCTTT
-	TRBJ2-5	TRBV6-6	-	CASSYQETQYF	TGTGCCAGCAGTTACCAAGAGACCCAGTACTTC
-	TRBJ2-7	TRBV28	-	CASSPGRTYEQYF	TGTGCCAGCAGTCCGGGACGGACTTACGAGCAGTACTTC
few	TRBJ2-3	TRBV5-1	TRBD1	CASSLGTGGDTDTQYF	TGCGCCAGCAGCTTGGGGACAGGGGGTGATACAGATACGCAGTATTTT
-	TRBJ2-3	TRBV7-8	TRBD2	CASSLGAASGVLTQYF	TGTGCCAGCAGCTTAGGGGCGGCTAGCGGGGTCCTTACGCAGTATTTT
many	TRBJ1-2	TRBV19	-	CASSYPQRTGNYGYTF	TGTGCCAGTAGTTATCCCCAGCGGACGGGAAACTATGGCTACACCTTC
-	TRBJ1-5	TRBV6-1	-	CASRRVTGWDQPQHF	TGTGCCAGCAGGCGCGTTACAGGGTGGGATCAGCCCCAGCATTTT
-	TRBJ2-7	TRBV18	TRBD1	CASSPRTGVVYEQYF	TGTGCCAGCTCACCACGGACAGGGGTGGTCTACGAGCAGTACTTC
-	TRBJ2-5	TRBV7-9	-	CASSLIGKIETQYF	TGTGCCAGCAGCTTAATAGGGAAGATAGAGACCCAGTACTTC
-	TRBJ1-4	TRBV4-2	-	CASSRSDRPNEKLFF	TGTGCCAGCAGCCGCTCGGACAGACCTAATGAAAAACTGTTTTTT
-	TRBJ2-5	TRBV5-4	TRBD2	CASTGGGWETQYF	TGTGCCAGCACGGGAGGGGGTTGGGAGACCCAGTACTTC
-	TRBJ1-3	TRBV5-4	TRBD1	CASSRDRPSGNTIYF	TGTGCCAGCAGCCGGGACAGACCCTCTGGAAACACCATATATTTT